The clone carrying this T cell receptor (beta chain) was seen only a few times. Researchers used genomic DNA as the template to profile TCR beta VDJ and CDR3. From the reads, TCRdb called clonotypes with MiXCR, one entry per CDR3 protein. The sample shows some 200,000 distinct CDR3 sequences, almost 35% of them seen only once. These data are taken from a study of CD8+CD57+ T cells in acquired aplastic anemia. Looking at the study overall: Healthy-donor CD4+ cells averaged roughly 11 million reads.

This clonotype was obtained from a human donor in good health, serving as a control. Source material: sorted CD4+, CD8+, or CD8+CD57+ T cells (not recorded which) from PBMCs.

The CDR3 loop reads CASSLNPAGLNEQFF. The CDR3 bases are TGCGCCAGCAGCTTGAATCCAGCGGGACTGAATGAGCAGTTCTTC. The V gene is TRBV5-1, the J gene TRBJ2-1, with 7 bases lining up with TRBD2. V was clipped by 1 base and J by 7 bases; unmatched bases: 8. Germline CDR1 reads SGHRS; CDR2 reads YFSETQ. The CDR3 covers 15 residues.